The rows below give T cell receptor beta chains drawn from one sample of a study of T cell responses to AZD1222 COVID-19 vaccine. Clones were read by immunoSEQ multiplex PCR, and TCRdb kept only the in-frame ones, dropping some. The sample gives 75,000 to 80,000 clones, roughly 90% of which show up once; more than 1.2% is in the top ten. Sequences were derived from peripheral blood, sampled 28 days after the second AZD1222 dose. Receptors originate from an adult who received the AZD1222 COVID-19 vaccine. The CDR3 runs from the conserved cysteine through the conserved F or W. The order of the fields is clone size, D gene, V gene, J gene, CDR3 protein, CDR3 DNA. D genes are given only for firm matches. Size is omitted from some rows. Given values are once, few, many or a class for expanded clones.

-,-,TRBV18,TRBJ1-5,CASCLSSNQPQHF,TGTGCCAGCTGCTTGAGTAGCAATCAGCCCCAGCATTTT
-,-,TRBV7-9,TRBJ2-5,CASSGWTSRETQYF,TGTGCCAGCAGCGGCTGGACCTCCCGGGAGACCCAGTACTTC
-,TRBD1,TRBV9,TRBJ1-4,CASSARDRGIEKLFF,TGTGCCAGCAGCGCCCGGGACAGGGGGATTGAAAAACTGTTTTTT
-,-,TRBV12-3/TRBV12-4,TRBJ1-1,CASSFLGGTEAFF,TGTGCCAGCAGTTTTTTGGGTGGTACTGAAGCTTTCTTT
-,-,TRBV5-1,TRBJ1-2,CASSSSFVDSNGYTF,TGCGCCAGCAGCTCGTCCTTTGTGGATTCCAATGGCTACACCTTC
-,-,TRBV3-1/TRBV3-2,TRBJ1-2,CASSPQVTGYGYTF,TGTGCCAGCAGCCCCCAAGTGACGGGGTATGGCTACACCTTC
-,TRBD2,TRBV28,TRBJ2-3,CASSPPGGFTDTQYF,TGTGCCAGCAGTCCCCCCGGGGGGTTCACAGATACGCAGTATTTT
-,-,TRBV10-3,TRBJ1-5,CAISDQEVNQPQHF,TGTGCCATCAGTGATCAGGAAGTGAATCAGCCCCAGCATTTT
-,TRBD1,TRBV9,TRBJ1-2,CASSADHGQGVVYGYTF,TGTGCCAGCAGCGCGGACCATGGACAGGGGGTTGTCTATGGCTACACCTTC
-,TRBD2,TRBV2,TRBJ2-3,CASSEQLAGLDTQYF,TGTGCCAGCAGTGAACAACTAGCGGGACTAGATACGCAGTATTTT
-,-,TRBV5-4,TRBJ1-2,CASSKQDNYGYTF,TGTGCCAGCAGCAAACAGGACAACTATGGCTACACCTTC
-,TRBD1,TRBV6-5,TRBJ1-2,CASSYRDRGYGYTF,TGTGCCAGCAGTTACCGGGACAGGGGCTATGGCTACACCTTC
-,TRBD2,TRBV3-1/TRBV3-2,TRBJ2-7,CASSQVFRSGGSYEQYF,TGTGCCAGCAGCCAAGTCTTTCGGAGCGGGGGCTCCTACGAGCAGTACTTC
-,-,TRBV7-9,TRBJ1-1,CASRTQGVNTEAFF,TGTGCCAGCAGAACTCAGGGTGTGAACACTGAAGCTTTCTTT
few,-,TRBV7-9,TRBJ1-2,CASSLEVQGQGYTF,TGTGCCAGCAGCTTAGAGGTCCAGGGCCAGGGCTACACCTTC
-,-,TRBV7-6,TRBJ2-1,CASSGGNYNSYNEQFF,TGTGCCAGCAGCGGGGGGAATTATAACTCTTACAATGAGCAGTTCTTC
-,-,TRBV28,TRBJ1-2,CASSYAYGGYTF,TGTGCCAGCAGCTACGCCTATGGTGGCTACACCTTC
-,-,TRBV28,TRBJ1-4,CASSLLAEKLFF,TGTGCCAGCAGTTTATTGGCTGAAAAACTGTTTTTT
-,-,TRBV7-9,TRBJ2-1,CASSLRATEYNEQFF,TGTGCCAGCAGCTTACGGGCGACAGAATACAATGAGCAGTTCTTC
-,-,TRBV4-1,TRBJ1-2,CASSQVPQAADYGYTF,TGCGCCAGCAGCCAAGTCCCCCAGGCCGCGGACTATGGCTACACCTTC
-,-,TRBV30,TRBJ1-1,CALDTNTEAFF,TGTGCCTTGGACACCAACACTGAAGCTTTCTTT
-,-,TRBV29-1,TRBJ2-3,CSVEENTDTQYF,TGCAGCGTTGAAGAAAACACAGATACGCAGTATTTT
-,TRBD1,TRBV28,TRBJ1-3,CASSSGQGYNTIYF,TGTGCCAGCAGTTCGGGACAGGGGTATAACACCATATATTTT
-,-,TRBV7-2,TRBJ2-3,CASSLRATTDTQYF,TGTGCCAGCAGCTTACGGGCGACCACAGATACGCAGTATTTT
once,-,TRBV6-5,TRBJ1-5,CASSYGGQPQHF,TGTGCCAGCAGTTATGGTGGTCAGCCCCAGCATTTT
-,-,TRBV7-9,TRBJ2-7,CASSRAQDLRDEQYF,TGTGCCAGCAGCAGAGCACAGGACCTTCGGGACGAGCAGTACTTC
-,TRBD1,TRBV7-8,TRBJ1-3,CASSYEAQGAQGNTIYF,TGTGCCAGCAGCTACGAGGCGCAGGGGGCTCAAGGAAACACCATATATTTT
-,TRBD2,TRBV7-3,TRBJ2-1,CASSRTGRALAGANNEQFF,TGTGCCAGCAGCCGTACAGGGAGGGCGTTAGCGGGGGCCAACAATGAGCAGTTCTTC
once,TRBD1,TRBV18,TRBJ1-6,CASSTGTGYNSPLHF,TGTGCCAGCTCAACAGGGACAGGCTATAATTCACCCCTCCACTTT
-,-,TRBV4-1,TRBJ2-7,CASRQVETPSYEQYF,TGCGCCAGCCGCCAAGTGGAGACACCCTCCTACGAGCAGTACTTC
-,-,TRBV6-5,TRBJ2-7,CASSYSVLRGEQYF,TGTGCCAGCAGTTACTCGGTCTTAAGGGGCGAGCAGTACTTC
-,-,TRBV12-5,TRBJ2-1,CASGLVLGRASVSYNEQFF,TGTGCTAGTGGTTTGGTACTCGGGCGAGCTAGTGTTTCCTACAATGAGCAGTTCTTC
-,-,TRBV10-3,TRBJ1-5,CAISESNGRASNQPQHF,TGTGCCATCAGTGAGTCCAACGGCAGGGCTAGCAATCAGCCCCAGCATTTT
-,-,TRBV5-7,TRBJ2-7,CASSLVGGHEQYF,TGTGCCAGCAGCTTGGTCGGGGGCCACGAGCAGTACTTC
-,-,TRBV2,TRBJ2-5,CASSPPGQETQYF,TGTGCCAGCAGCCCTCCCGGGCAAGAGACCCAGTACTTC
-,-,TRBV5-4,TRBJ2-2,CASSRETGELFF,TGTGCCAGCAGCAGGGAAACCGGGGAGCTGTTTTTT
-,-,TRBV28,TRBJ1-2,CASSLDFRKIYGYTF,TGTGCCAGCAGTTTAGATTTTCGGAAAATCTATGGCTACACCTTC
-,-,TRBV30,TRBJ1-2,CAQALNYGYTF,TGTGCCCAAGCGCTAAACTATGGCTACACCTTC
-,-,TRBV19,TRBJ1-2,CASAVRGQGYGYTF,TGTGCCAGTGCGGTCCGGGGGCAGGGGTATGGCTACACCTTC
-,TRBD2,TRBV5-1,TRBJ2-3,CASSQGIAGARLTDTQYF,TGCGCCAGCAGCCAAGGCATAGCGGGGGCCCGACTCACAGATACGCAGTATTTT
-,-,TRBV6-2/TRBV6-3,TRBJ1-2,CASSYSAGARRTNYGYTF,TGTGCCAGCAGTTACTCGGCGGGCGCCCGGCGGACTAACTATGGCTACACCTTC
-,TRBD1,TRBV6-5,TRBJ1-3,CASSLQTGLRNTIYF,TGTGCCAGCAGTTTACAGACAGGGTTGAGAAACACCATATATTTT
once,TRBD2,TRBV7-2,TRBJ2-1,CASSWTSGRDEQFF,TGTGCCAGCAGCTGGACTAGCGGGAGGGATGAGCAGTTCTTC
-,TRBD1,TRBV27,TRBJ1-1,CASSLYDRGDTEAFF,TGTGCCAGCAGTTTATATGACAGGGGAGACACTGAAGCTTTCTTT
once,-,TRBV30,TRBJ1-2,CAWSGMGYGYTF,TGTGCCTGGAGCGGGATGGGCTATGGCTACACCTTC
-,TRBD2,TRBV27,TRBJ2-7,CASSLPGLASGEQYF,TGTGCCAGCAGCCTACCGGGACTAGCTAGCGGCGAGCAGTACTTC
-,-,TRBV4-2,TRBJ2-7,CASSQLIDRQGSYEQYF,TGTGCCAGCAGCCAACTCATTGACAGGCAAGGATCCTACGAGCAGTACTTC
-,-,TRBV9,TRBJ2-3,CASSVGPQGGDTQYF,TGTGCCAGCAGCGTAGGCCCCCAGGGGGGAGATACGCAGTATTTT
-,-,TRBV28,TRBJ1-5,CASSPRGSYQPQHF,TGTGCCAGCAGTCCGCGGGGCAGTTATCAGCCCCAGCATTTT